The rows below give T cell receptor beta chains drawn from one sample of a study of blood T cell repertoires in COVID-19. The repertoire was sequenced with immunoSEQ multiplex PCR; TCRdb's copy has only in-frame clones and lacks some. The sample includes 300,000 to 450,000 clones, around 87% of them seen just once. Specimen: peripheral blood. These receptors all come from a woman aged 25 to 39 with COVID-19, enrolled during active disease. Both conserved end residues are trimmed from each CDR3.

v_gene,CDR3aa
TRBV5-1,ASSSAGNIQY
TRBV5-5,ASSSSGTSIYEQY
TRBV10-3,AIRGQTSGRYNEQF
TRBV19,ATRGGELF
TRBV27,ASSRSPQGDEQY
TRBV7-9,ASSSQLGASTDTQY
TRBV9,ASSVGGAGELF
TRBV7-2,ASSLAGTSVVGQY
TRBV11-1,ASTITGGETQY
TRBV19,ATVGRNNSPLH
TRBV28,ASSLAASTEAF
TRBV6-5,ASSYSTSGTNEQF
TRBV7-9,ASSPRTSGGYQETQY
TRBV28,ASSRRDLPQF
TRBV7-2,ASRLVRTANTEAF
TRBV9,ASSVGTGSFNEKLF
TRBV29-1,SVGTGWYEQY
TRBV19,ASRSLTSVNEQF
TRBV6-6,ASRDREAF
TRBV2,AARLAGGTGELF
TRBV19,ASSTQNEQF
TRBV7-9,ASSLKGRTGELF
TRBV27,ASQQFFLSGRNNEQF
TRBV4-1,ASSQSQRQIYNEQF
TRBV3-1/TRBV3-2,ASSPTTTDTQY
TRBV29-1,STRTGQETQY
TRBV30,AWSSDGDQPQH
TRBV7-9,ASSLTVSTGELF
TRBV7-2,ASSFSPSGSNEQF
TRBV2,ASSGLNYGYT
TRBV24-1,ATNQDYWDEQF
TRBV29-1,SVKGQTNTGELF
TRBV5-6,ASIEDSRGTEAF
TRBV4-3,ASSQEEIGGSWNEQF
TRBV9,ASSAGPGNEQF